This is a list of T cell receptor beta chains from one sample in a study of blood T cell repertoires in COVID-19. This table comes from immunoSEQ multiplex PCR, and its TCRdb copy is limited to in-frame clones, with some not included. The table includes tens of thousands of clones, 87% detected once. Sequencing input: peripheral blood. These receptors all come from a woman older than 75 with COVID-19, enrolled during active disease. Each CDR3 is given with its conserved first and last residue. Fields, in order: J gene, V gene, CDR3 protein.

j_call: TRBJ1-1
v_call: TRBV10-3
cdr3_aa: CATRAGTGNTEAFF

j_call: TRBJ2-2
v_call: TRBV6-5
cdr3_aa: CASSYSTGNTGELFF

j_call: TRBJ2-7
v_call: TRBV2
cdr3_aa: CASSLTGDIYEQYF

j_call: TRBJ2-3
v_call: TRBV5-4
cdr3_aa: CASSLVGHSTDTQYF

j_call: TRBJ1-2
v_call: TRBV6-4
cdr3_aa: CASSDSRGLKGYTF

j_call: TRBJ2-4
v_call: TRBV3-1/TRBV3-2
cdr3_aa: CASSQELAGRGNIQYF

j_call: TRBJ2-7
v_call: TRBV21-1
cdr3_aa: CASSQRRRRDHF

j_call: TRBJ2-3
v_call: TRBV19
cdr3_aa: CASSPGHRTDTQYF

j_call: TRBJ2-2
v_call: TRBV5-1
cdr3_aa: CASREGSGGSTGELFF

j_call: TRBJ1-5
v_call: TRBV2
cdr3_aa: CASRLTFNQPQHF

j_call: TRBJ1-4
v_call: TRBV12-5
cdr3_aa: CASGRDRTNEKLFF

j_call: TRBJ2-7
v_call: TRBV7-2
cdr3_aa: CASSATQGKQYF

j_call: TRBJ2-7
v_call: TRBV18
cdr3_aa: CASSPRDSSYEQYF

j_call: TRBJ1-6
v_call: TRBV18
cdr3_aa: CASSFNAEPNSPLHF

j_call: TRBJ1-3
v_call: TRBV30
cdr3_aa: CAWITGSGNTIYF

j_call: TRBJ1-1
v_call: TRBV5-1
cdr3_aa: CASRPQGADTEAFF

j_call: TRBJ1-3
v_call: TRBV19
cdr3_aa: CASSISPTAGAGNTIYF

j_call: TRBJ2-1
v_call: TRBV7-2
cdr3_aa: CASSTLAAYEQFF

j_call: TRBJ1-2
v_call: TRBV30
cdr3_aa: CAWGSPHGYTF

j_call: TRBJ1-4
v_call: TRBV5-1
cdr3_aa: CASSRTGDEKLFF

j_call: TRBJ2-7
v_call: TRBV6-5
cdr3_aa: CASIPGGGVSYEQYF

j_call: TRBJ1-5
v_call: TRBV2
cdr3_aa: CASRGYSNQPQHF

j_call: TRBJ1-3
v_call: TRBV5-1
cdr3_aa: CASSLGGTEPSGNTIYF

j_call: TRBJ2-5
v_call: TRBV10-3
cdr3_aa: CAISEMTSGGTQYF

j_call: TRBJ1-2
v_call: TRBV6-5
cdr3_aa: CASSQTNYGYTF

j_call: TRBJ1-1
v_call: TRBV9
cdr3_aa: CASSVDGRGAGTDTEAFF

j_call: TRBJ2-2
v_call: TRBV7-9
cdr3_aa: CASSLEGRGRDGELFF

j_call: TRBJ2-7
v_call: TRBV2
cdr3_aa: CASSQPSSGGLLYEQYF

j_call: TRBJ1-4
v_call: TRBV21-1
cdr3_aa: CASSKAVGRPEKLFF

j_call: TRBJ1-6
v_call: TRBV19
cdr3_aa: CASRQGHNSPLHF

j_call: TRBJ1-2
v_call: TRBV29-1
cdr3_aa: CSVPGTGNPNYGYTF

j_call: TRBJ1-1
v_call: TRBV19
cdr3_aa: CASIRRGRGLVTEAFF

j_call: TRBJ1-5
v_call: TRBV9
cdr3_aa: CASSVGGLGNQPQHF